Listed below are T cell receptor beta chains from one sample, sequenced in a study of T-cell reconstitution after alpha-beta-depleted transplantation in children. From the PCR reads, TCRdb called clonotypes with MiXCR, one entry per CDR3 protein. The table shows fewer than 550,000 distinct CDR3 sequences, with under 13% occurring only once. Here the sequenced sample was PBMCs from the stem cell graft donor, taken from the stem cell graft. The receptors shown here come from a human donor who donated a stem cell graft to a child with acute myeloid leukemia. Each CDR3 is given with its conserved first and last residue. Fields, in order: clone size, D gene, J gene, V gene, CDR3 DNA, CDR3 protein. D genes are given only for firm matches. The size entry is marked missing in some rows and otherwise reads once, few, many or a size class.

>NA|TRBD1|TRBJ2-5|TRBV5-5
TGTGCCAGCAGCCCAAGACCGGACAGGGAAGAGACCCAGTACTTC
CASSPRPDREETQYF
>NA|NA|TRBJ2-7|TRBV20-1
TGCAGTGCAGTGGGAACCGTCCTTGGGGAGCAGTACTTC
CSAVGTVLGEQYF
>few|TRBD2|TRBJ2-3|TRBV5-1
TGCGCCAGCAACACGCACCATCTAGCGGGAGACACAGATACGCAGTATTTT
CASNTHHLAGDTDTQYF
>many|NA|TRBJ2-3|TRBV12-3/TRBV12-4
TGTGCCAGCAGCCCGGGAGATGGGCGGGCAGGCACAGATACGCAGTATTTT
CASSPGDGRAGTDTQYF
>NA|NA|TRBJ1-1|TRBV20-1
TGCAGTGCTAGAGACCCAGGAATCACTGAAGCTTTCTTT
CSARDPGITEAFF
>many|NA|TRBJ1-4|TRBV6-5
TGTGCCAGCAGTTACTTGGTGGGCAATGAAAAACTGTTTTTT
CASSYLVGNEKLFF
>few|NA|TRBJ1-3|TRBV7-3
TGTGCCAGCAGCCGATACAGGATAATCTCTGGAAACACCATATATTTT
CASSRYRIISGNTIYF
>NA|NA|TRBJ2-5|TRBV6-1
TGTGCCAGCAGCGTAAAGGGGCAGGGGACCCAGTACTTC
CASSVKGQGTQYF
>few|NA|TRBJ2-7|TRBV11-2
TGTGCCAGCAGCTTCTTAGCCTTCCAAACCTACGAGCAGTACTTC
CASSFLAFQTYEQYF
>few|NA|TRBJ2-1|TRBV5-1
TGCGCCAGCAGCTTGGGACCTCGAGGGAACAATGAGCAGTTCTTC
CASSLGPRGNNEQFF
>NA|NA|TRBJ2-3|TRBV24-1
TGTGCCACCAGTGAGAGGACAGATAACACAGATACGCAGTATTTT
CATSERTDNTDTQYF
>many|TRBD1|TRBJ1-2|TRBV25-1
TGTGCCAGCAGTGCTGGGACAGGTCAGAACTATGGCTACACCTTC
CASSAGTGQNYGYTF
>few|NA|TRBJ2-5|TRBV7-2
TGTGCCAGCAGCCCCGGAGCGGTGAGACAAGAGACCCAGTACTTC
CASSPGAVRQETQYF
>NA|TRBD2|TRBJ2-3|TRBV25-1
TGTGCCAGCAGTGATGACGGGGGGGCGGGTACGCAGTATTTT
CASSDDGGAGTQYF
>many|TRBD2|TRBJ2-5|TRBV9
TGTGCCAGCAGCGTAGGGAATAGCGGGAGAGTATCCGAGACCCAGTACTTC
CASSVGNSGRVSETQYF
>many|NA|TRBJ2-5|TRBV6-5
TGTGCCAGCAGTTACACCCCCGGGGCCCAAGAGACCCAGTACTTC
CASSYTPGAQETQYF
>many|TRBD1|TRBJ2-1|TRBV11-2
TGTGCCAGCAGCTTAAATCCCCGGACAGGGGATGAGCAGTTCTTC
CASSLNPRTGDEQFF
>NA|TRBD1|TRBJ1-1|TRBV10-3
TGTGCCATCTTCGGGACAGTGGGCACTGAAGCTTTCTTT
CAIFGTVGTEAFF
>NA|NA|TRBJ2-7|TRBV23-1
TGCGCCAGCAGTCTTTGCTTCGGCGGGGACAGCGAATCCTACGAGCAGTACTTC
CASSLCFGGDSESYEQYF
>few|NA|TRBJ1-5|TRBV27
TGTGCCAGCAGTTCTCTCGAGGGGTCTAGCAATCAGCCCCAGCATTTT
CASSSLEGSSNQPQHF
>few|NA|TRBJ1-4|TRBV9
TGTGCCAGCAGCGGATCCGGACTGACTGGTGATCCTAATGAAAAACTGTTTTTT
CASSGSGLTGDPNEKLFF
>many|NA|TRBJ2-5|TRBV7-2
TGTGCCAGCAGTTCACCCCGAGGGGAGACCCAGTACTTC
CASSSPRGETQYF
>many|NA|TRBJ2-5|TRBV29-1
TGCAGCGTTGTGGTTTCCGAGGCAGGGACCCAGTACTTC
CSVVVSEAGTQYF
>many|NA|TRBJ1-1|TRBV7-2
TGTGCCAGCAGCTTCTGGGGAGGAGACACTGAAGCTTTCTTT
CASSFWGGDTEAFF
>NA|TRBD1|TRBJ2-3|TRBV20-1
TGCAGTGCTAGAGATCGGGGATCGGGACAGGGCACAGATACGCAGTATTTT
CSARDRGSGQGTDTQYF
>few|NA|TRBJ1-1|TRBV19
TGTGCCAGTAGTATAGATGACAGGAACACTGAAGCTTTCTTT
CASSIDDRNTEAFF
>many|NA|TRBJ1-6|TRBV9
TGTGCCAGCAGCGTAGATTCAGGCCCTAATTCACCCCTCCACTTT
CASSVDSGPNSPLHF
>many|NA|TRBJ2-7|TRBV9
TGTGCCAGCAGCCCAGAGGGGCGGTCCTACGAGCAGTACTTC
CASSPEGRSYEQYF
>once|NA|TRBJ2-2|TRBV6-5
TGTGCCAGCAGTTACTCGATCGGAGATAACACCGGGGAGCTGTTTTTT
CASSYSIGDNTGELFF
>few|TRBD2|TRBJ2-1|TRBV9
TGTGCCAGCAGCGTAGAACCGGGAGGGCCGGCAAATGAGCAGTTCTTC
CASSVEPGGPANEQFF
>NA|NA|TRBJ2-5|TRBV5-5
TGTGCCAGCAGCCAACGGTGGGAGACCCAGTACTTC
CASSQRWETQYF
>NA|TRBD2|TRBJ2-4|TRBV4-2
TGTGCCAGCAGCCAAGACCAGCGGGGGGGAGGTTTGGCCAAAAACATTCAGTACTTC
CASSQDQRGGGLAKNIQYF
>NA|TRBD2|TRBJ2-1|TRBV20-1
TGCAGTGCGAACGGGGGGGACTCCTACAATGAGCAGTTCTTC
CSANGGDSYNEQFF
>few|TRBD2|TRBJ2-3|TRBV20-1
TGCAGTGCTAGACACCTAAGAGCGGGAGTACAGGCAGATACGCAGTATTTT
CSARHLRAGVQADTQYF
>few|NA|TRBJ2-2|TRBV29-1
TGCAGCGTTGATCCAGGGACCGGGGAGCTGTTTTTT
CSVDPGTGELFF
>few|NA|TRBJ1-2|TRBV5-1
TGCGCCAGCAGCATGGACGGAGGTCTTGGCTACACCTTC
CASSMDGGLGYTF
>NA|TRBD1|TRBJ1-1|TRBV12-3/TRBV12-4
TGTGCCAGCAGTTTAACAGGGGCCCATCCTAGAACTGAAGCTTTCTTT
CASSLTGAHPRTEAFF
>few|NA|TRBJ2-5|TRBV4-1
TGCGCCAGCAGCCAGGACACTGCAAGGGAGACCCAGTACTTC
CASSQDTARETQYF
>NA|NA|TRBJ2-3|TRBV20-1
TGCAGTGCTAGAGTGATGAAGACTGGCACAGATACGCAGTATTTT
CSARVMKTGTDTQYF
>few|TRBD1|TRBJ1-5|TRBV5-1
TGCGCCAGCAGCGGACGGGACAGAGAATATAGCAATCAGCCCCAGCATTTT
CASSGRDREYSNQPQHF
>many|NA|TRBJ2-2|TRBV5-5
TGTGCCAGCAGCCTGAGAGGGATAAACACCGGGGAGCTGTTTTTT
CASSLRGINTGELFF
>NA|TRBD2|TRBJ2-1|TRBV5-1
TGCGCCAGCAGCTTGGCCGGACTAGCGGGGGATCAGTTCTTC
CASSLAGLAGDQFF
>NA|TRBD2|TRBJ2-5|TRBV5-1
TGCGCCAGCAGCACACTGGTAACCGGGACTAGCGGGAAAGAGACCCAGTACTTC
CASSTLVTGTSGKETQYF
>NA|NA|TRBJ2-1|TRBV20-1
TGCAGTGCTAGAGATTGGGGTCCAACTTACAATGAGCAGTTCTTC
CSARDWGPTYNEQFF
>many|TRBD2|TRBJ2-2|TRBV20-1
TGCAGTGCCCCGGGGACTAGCGGGAGTAAGACCGGGGAGCTGTTTTTT
CSAPGTSGSKTGELFF
>few|NA|TRBJ2-2|TRBV5-1
TGCGCCAGCAGCTTGAAGGGTCCAAACACCGGGGAGCTGTTTTTT
CASSLKGPNTGELFF
>NA|NA|TRBJ2-7|TRBV7-2
TGTGCCAGCAGCTTCTCTGAGGGCGAGCAGTACTTC
CASSFSEGEQYF
>many|NA|TRBJ2-3|TRBV20-1
TGCAGTGCTATTACACCGGGACACCTCGAGGATACGCAGTATTTT
CSAITPGHLEDTQYF
>few|NA|TRBJ1-5|TRBV27
TGTGCCAGCAGTTTTATAGGGGACAATCAGCCCCAGCATTTT
CASSFIGDNQPQHF
>NA|TRBD1|TRBJ1-5|TRBV5-1
TGCGCCAGCAGCTTGTCACCTCAGGGGGGTCAGCCCCAGCATTTT
CASSLSPQGGQPQHF
>few|TRBD1|TRBJ2-1|TRBV6-1
TGTGCCAGCAGGCGGACAGGGGGCATCTACAATGAGCAGTTCTTC
CASRRTGGIYNEQFF